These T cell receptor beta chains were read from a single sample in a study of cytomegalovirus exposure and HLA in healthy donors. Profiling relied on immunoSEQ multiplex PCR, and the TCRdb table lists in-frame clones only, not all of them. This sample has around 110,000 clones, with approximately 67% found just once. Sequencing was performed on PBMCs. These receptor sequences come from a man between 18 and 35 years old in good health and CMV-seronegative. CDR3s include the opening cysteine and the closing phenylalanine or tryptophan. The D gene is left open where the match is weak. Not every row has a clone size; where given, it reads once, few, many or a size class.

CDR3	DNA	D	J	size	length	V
CATSALLENSYEQYF	TGTGCCACCAGCGCCCTCTTGGAGAACTCCTACGAGCAGTACTTC	NA	TRBJ2-7	NA	15	TRBV15
CASRLAGGYEQYF	TGCGCCAGCAGACTAGCGGGGGGCTACGAGCAGTACTTC	TRBD2	TRBJ2-7	few	13	TRBV5-1
CAWLGNEKLFF	TGTGCCTGGCTCGGGAATGAAAAACTGTTTTTT	NA	TRBJ1-4	NA	11	TRBV30
CAKDRGNTEAFF	TGTGCCAAAGACAGGGGGAACACTGAAGCTTTCTTT	TRBD1	TRBJ1-1	NA	12	TRBV27
CASSLRFSGSTDTQYF	TGTGCCAGCAGCCTGAGGTTTAGCGGGAGCACAGATACGCAGTATTTT	TRBD2	TRBJ2-3	NA	16	TRBV5-6
CASSSTGGPYEQYF	TGTGCCAGCAGCTCAACAGGGGGCCCCTACGAGCAGTACTTC	TRBD1	TRBJ2-7	NA	14	TRBV7-2
CASSLGPRAGNQPQHF	TGTGCCAGCAGTTTAGGACCCAGGGCCGGCAATCAGCCCCAGCATTTT	NA	TRBJ1-5	once	16	TRBV28
CASRILPSQGTDTQYF	TGTGCCAGCAGGATACTGCCGTCCCAGGGCACAGATACGCAGTATTTT	NA	TRBJ2-3	NA	16	TRBV2
CASRETGGSQPQHF	TGTGCCAGCAGGGAGACGGGGGGAAGTCAGCCCCAGCATTTT	NA	TRBJ1-5	NA	14	TRBV6-6
CASSASIAGTYEQYF	TGTGCCAGCAGTGCCTCAATAGCGGGTACCTACGAGCAGTACTTC	TRBD2	TRBJ2-7	few	15	TRBV25-1
CASSLARAGSYEQYF	TGTGCCAGCAGTTTGGCCAGGGCTGGCTCCTACGAGCAGTACTTC	NA	TRBJ2-7	NA	15	TRBV28
CASSSGSLSYNEQFF	TGTGCCAGCTCAAGCGGGAGTCTGTCCTACAATGAGCAGTTCTTC	TRBD2	TRBJ2-1	NA	15	TRBV27
CASSILQGEAGANVLTF	TGTGCCAGTAGTATCTTACAGGGGGAAGCTGGGGCCAACGTCCTGACTTTC	TRBD1	TRBJ2-6	few	17	TRBV19
CASRRDRVYNEQFF	TGTGCCAGTAGGCGGGACAGGGTCTACAATGAGCAGTTCTTC	TRBD1	TRBJ2-1	NA	14	TRBV19
CASSRLRTVGATDTQYF	TGTGCCAGTAGCAGATTAAGGACAGTCGGAGCCACAGATACGCAGTATTTT	NA	TRBJ2-3	NA	17	TRBV19
CASTRDSSNYGYTF	TGTGCCAGCACCCGGGACAGCTCAAACTATGGCTACACCTTC	TRBD1	TRBJ1-2	once	14	TRBV9
CASSLGLGWARQHF	TGTGCCAGCAGTTTGGGACTGGGGTGGGCCCGGCAGCATTTT	NA	TRBJ1-5	NA	14	TRBV28
CASSRRGDSLNTEAFF	TGTGCCAGCTCACGAAGGGGTGACTCCTTGAACACTGAAGCTTTCTTT	NA	TRBJ1-1	NA	16	TRBV18
CASSLSGTGDYGYTF	TGTGCCAGCAGCCTCTCCGGGACAGGGGACTATGGCTACACCTTC	TRBD1	TRBJ1-2	NA	15	TRBV7-9
CASSESTRSDEQFF	TGCGCCAGCAGTGAGTCGACTCGGTCCGATGAGCAGTTCTTC	NA	TRBJ2-1	NA	14	TRBV10-1
CASSSTGLNTEAFF	TGTGCCAGCAGCTCAACAGGTCTGAACACTGAAGCTTTCTTT	NA	TRBJ1-1	few	14	TRBV7-9
CSANGAGYPF	TGCAGTGCTAATGGGGCCGGCTACCCCTTC	NA	TRBJ1-2	NA	10	TRBV20-1
CASSVAGQPSYGYTF	TGTGCCAGCAGCGTAGCGGGACAGCCTTCCTATGGCTACACCTTC	TRBD1	TRBJ1-2	few	15	TRBV9
CASSLVGSRNSNQPQHF	TGTGCCAGCAGCTTAGTTGGCAGCAGGAATAGCAATCAGCCCCAGCATTTT	NA	TRBJ1-5	NA	17	TRBV7-2
CASSIMGQGNQPQHF	TGTGCCAGTAGTATTATGGGACAGGGGAATCAGCCCCAGCATTTT	TRBD1	TRBJ1-5	NA	15	TRBV19
CASSQSRGPNTEAFF	TGTGCCAGCAGCCAAAGTAGGGGCCCGAACACTGAAGCTTTCTTT	NA	TRBJ1-1	NA	15	TRBV4-2
CSVELAHGDTQYF	TGCAGCGTTGAACTAGCCCACGGGGATACGCAGTATTTT	NA	TRBJ2-3	NA	13	TRBV29-1
CASSLGGGEQYF	TGTGCCAGCTCACTAGGGGGGGGCGAGCAGTACTTC	NA	TRBJ2-7	few	12	TRBV18
CASTKGGLTYEQYF	TGTGCCAGCACGAAGGGAGGGTTGACCTACGAGCAGTACTTC	TRBD2	TRBJ2-7	few	14	TRBV28
CASSYSWQGQNIQYF	TGTGCCAGCAGTTACTCGTGGCAGGGGCAAAACATTCAGTACTTC	NA	TRBJ2-4	few	15	TRBV6-5
CASSRAGQGASGANVLTF	TGTGCCAGTAGTCGTGCAGGACAGGGCGCATCTGGGGCCAACGTCCTGACTTTC	TRBD1	TRBJ2-6	NA	18	TRBV19
CASTYSYSGNTIYF	TGTGCCAGTACGTACTCCTACTCTGGAAACACCATATATTTT	NA	TRBJ1-3	NA	14	TRBV19
CASSLGQRTYEQYF	TGTGCCAGCAGCCTGGGACAGAGGACCTACGAGCAGTACTTC	TRBD1	TRBJ2-7	NA	14	TRBV7-8
CASSLGLASTDTQYF	TGTGCCAGCAGCTTGGGTCTAGCTAGCACAGATACGCAGTATTTT	NA	TRBJ2-3	NA	15	TRBV5-4
CASSERDRGNTGELFF	TGTGCCAGCAGCGAACGGGACAGGGGGAACACCGGGGAGCTGTTTTTT	TRBD1	TRBJ2-2	NA	16	TRBV9
CASSRAGGSYEQYF	TGTGCCAGTAGTAGAGCGGGAGGGTCCTACGAGCAGTACTTC	TRBD2	TRBJ2-7	once	14	TRBV19
CASTDRAYEQYF	TGTGCCAGCACCGACAGGGCCTACGAGCAGTACTTC	TRBD1	TRBJ2-7	NA	12	TRBV28
CASSHGQGAGYTF	TGTGCCAGCAGTCATGGACAGGGGGCGGGCTACACCTTC	TRBD1	TRBJ1-2	NA	13	TRBV27
CASSQDSGSSYEQYF	TGTGCCAGCAGCCAAGATTCGGGGAGCTCCTACGAGCAGTACTTC	NA	TRBJ2-7	NA	15	TRBV4-2